The present T cell receptor (beta chain) was sequenced within a study of CD8 T cells in Susac syndrome. The multiple sclerosis controls, all treatment-naive patients, had relapsing-remitting disease that was stable or active. RNA in amounts of 0.5 to 1 ug was reverse transcribed with random hexamers. Across 54 Vbeta and 13 Jbeta, TCR beta CDR3 was amplified with immunoSEQ multiplex PCR. TCRdb analysed the immunoSEQ multiplex PCR reads with MiXCR anew, one entry per CDR3 protein. The table has about 200,000 distinct CDR3 sequences, roughly 94% seen once. CDR1 is SGHDN, CDR2 FVKESK, per germline. The CDR3 loop spans 14 amino acids. V shed 1 base and J shed 1 base, with 7 bases lying between them.

The sequenced sample consisted of CD4+ T cells from PBMCs. The TCR was taken from a human donor with multiple sclerosis. The chain is built from TRBV14 and TRBJ1-1, with unresolved D. Here the CDR3 DNA reads TGTGCCAGCAGCCAAGGGTGGGGGAACACTGAAGCTTTCTTT. Protein sequence: CASSQGWGNTEAFF.